This paragraph reports one T cell receptor (beta chain). The CDR3 has 15 residues. Germline values: CDR1 GTSNPN, CDR2 SVGIG (reference sequence). The V end was cut by 1 base, the J end by 3 bases, with 15 bases between. These data are taken from a study of blood T cell repertoires in COVID-19. Study as a whole: Sites in the United States, Italy and Spain provided acute and convalescent COVID-19 samples. PBMCs, B-cell-depleted T cells, or T cells were the source of the cDNA or gDNA that made up the material.

How the authors handled the data: Estimation of nucleated cell counts relied on the amplification of reference gene primers. Generated by immunoSEQ multiplex PCR, the TCRdb table keeps only in-frame clones and is missing some. V and J calls and clone size come straight from that table; D and trimming were deduced from the DNA. The data show hundreds of thousands of clones, roughly 90% seen once. The specimen sequenced was peripheral blood. The V call is TRBV30, the J call TRBJ1-1; D is ambiguous. The receptor was derived from a man aged 35-49 years with acute or convalescent COVID-19. The DNA for the CDR3 is TGTGCCTGGAGTGCCCCCCGTTGGTCGGACACTGAAGCTTTCTTT. Translation: CAWSAPRWSDTEAFF. The full variable domain, in which reference TRBV30 and TRBJ1-1 provide the parts outside the CDR3, is SQTIHQWPATLVQPVGSPLSLECTVEGTSNPNLYWYRQAAGRGLQLLFYSVGIGQISSEVPQNLSASRPQDRQFILSSKKLLLSDSGFYLCAWSAPRWSDTEAFFGQGTRLTVV.